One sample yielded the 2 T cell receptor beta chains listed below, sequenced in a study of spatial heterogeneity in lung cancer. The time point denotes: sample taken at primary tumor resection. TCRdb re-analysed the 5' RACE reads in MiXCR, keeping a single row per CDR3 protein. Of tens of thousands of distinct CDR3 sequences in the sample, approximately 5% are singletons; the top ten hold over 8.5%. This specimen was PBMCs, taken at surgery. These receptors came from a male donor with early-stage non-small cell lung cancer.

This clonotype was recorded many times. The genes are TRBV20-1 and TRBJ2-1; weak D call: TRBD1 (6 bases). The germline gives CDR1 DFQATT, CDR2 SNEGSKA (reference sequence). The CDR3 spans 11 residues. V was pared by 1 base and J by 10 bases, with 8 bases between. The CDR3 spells CSARVGHEQFF. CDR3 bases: TGCAGTGCTAGAGTGGGACACGAGCAGTTCTTC.

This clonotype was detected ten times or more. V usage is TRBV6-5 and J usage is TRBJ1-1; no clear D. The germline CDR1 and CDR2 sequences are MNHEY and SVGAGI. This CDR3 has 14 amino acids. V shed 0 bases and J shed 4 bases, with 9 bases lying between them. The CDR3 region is CASSYSWESTEAFF. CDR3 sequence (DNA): TGTGCCAGCAGTTACTCGTGGGAAAGCACTGAAGCTTTCTTT.